This TCR beta chain appears in the sequencing data of a study of T cell changes during pregnancy in multiple sclerosis. Assay: immunoSEQ multiplex PCR; the TCRdb copy retains only in-frame clones and omits some. The sample consists of about 50,000 clones, roughly 94% of them appearing once. Germline CDR1 reads PRHDT; CDR2 reads FYEKMQ (reference sequence). This CDR3 region has 16 residues. Trimming shortened V by 7 bases and J by 1 base, and 16 bases separated the two germline ends. The source was CD4+ T cells from peripheral blood mononuclear cells, collected in the third trimester of pregnancy. The receptor was derived from a female donor with multiple sclerosis, enrolled in a pregnancy study. V usage is TRBV13 and J usage is TRBJ2-2; D perhaps matches TRBD2 (6 bases). Here the CDR3 reads CASTQRRTKNTGELFF. The DNA of the CDR3 is TGTGCCAGCACCCAACGCCGGACTAAGAACACCGGGGAGCTGTTTTTT.